A selection of T cell receptor beta chains follows, all from one sample in a study of blood T cells in healthy people across ages. TCRdb re-derived calls from the 5' RACE reads in MiXCR, one entry per CDR3 protein. Among around 650,000 distinct CDR3 sequences listed, around 41% were seen once. Sequenced input: blood. Every receptor here comes from a man at least 80 years old in good health. Each CDR3 is given with its conserved first and last residue. D genes are given only for firm matches. Not all rows give a size; the values are once, few, many and, for expanded clones, a class.

.	TRBJ2-6	.	TRBV2	TGTGCCACGAGTAGCTCTGGGGCCAACGTCCTGACTTTC	CATSSSGANVLTF
few	TRBJ1-6	.	TRBV7-8	TGTGCCAGCAGCTTAGAGGGCTTGGGATTTAATTCACCCCTCCACTTT	CASSLEGLGFNSPLHF
once	TRBJ1-2	.	TRBV6-1	TGTGCCAGCAGTGCCGCCCGGACAGCCTATGGCTACACCTTC	CASSAARTAYGYTF
few	TRBJ2-2	TRBD2	TRBV5-1	TGCGCCAGCAGCTTGGAGGGGCTAGCGGGGGCCCTGAACACCGGGGAGCTGTTTTTT	CASSLEGLAGALNTGELFF
.	TRBJ2-3	.	TRBV7-3	TGTGCCAGCAGCTTAACGTTAATCGGGGAAGCAGATACGCAGTATTTT	CASSLTLIGEADTQYF
.	TRBJ2-7	TRBD1	TRBV20-1	TGCAGTGCTAGGCTACAGGGGTCCCTGTACGAGCAGTACTTC	CSARLQGSLYEQYF
few	TRBJ2-1	.	TRBV5-1	TGCGCCAGCAGCTTAAGACCGGGACATCTCTACAATGAGCAGTTCTTC	CASSLRPGHLYNEQFF
once	TRBJ2-5	.	TRBV6-5	TGTGCCAGCAGTTTACTAGGGGTAGGGACCCAGTACTTC	CASSLLGVGTQYF
many	TRBJ2-3	TRBD2	TRBV4-2	TGTGCCAGCAGCCAAGATAGCGGGGGGGATACAGATACGCAGTATTTT	CASSQDSGGDTDTQYF
.	TRBJ2-5	.	TRBV12-3/TRBV12-4	TGTGCCAGCAACGTAGGGGGAAAGACCCAGTACTTC	CASNVGGKTQYF
.	TRBJ2-3	.	TRBV7-2	TGTGCCAGCAGTGGTTCAGGGGTCTTACCAGATACGCAGTATTTT	CASSGSGVLPDTQYF
.	TRBJ2-1	.	TRBV9	TGTGCCAGCAGCGCCTTGGGGGGCCGCAGCTCCTACAATGAGCAGTTCTTC	CASSALGGRSSYNEQFF
many	TRBJ1-2	.	TRBV12-3/TRBV12-4	TGTGCCAGCAGTTTAGGCGGGGGGCGAAACTATGGCTACACCTTC	CASSLGGGRNYGYTF
.	TRBJ2-7	.	TRBV16	TGTGCCAGCTCAAAGGTCCGGGACGAGATAATATACGAGCAGTACTTC	CASSKVRDEIIYEQYF
once	TRBJ2-1	.	TRBV7-9	TGTGCCAGCAGCTTATCATCACAGTACAATGAGCAGTTCTTC	CASSLSSQYNEQFF
.	TRBJ2-5	.	TRBV20-1	TGCAGTGCCTCCAGCCCGGCCGGGGTTGAGACCCAGTACTTC	CSASSPAGVETQYF
.	TRBJ2-1	TRBD2	TRBV7-3	TGTGCCAGCAGCCGCGGGACTAGCTTATCCTACAATGAGCAGTTCTTC	CASSRGTSLSYNEQFF
few	TRBJ1-6	TRBD1	TRBV20-1	TGCAGTGCTAGTAAGAGGGGGCCCGATTCACCCCTCCACTTT	CSASKRGPDSPLHF
.	TRBJ2-6	.	TRBV5-1	TGCGCCAGCAGCGTTAGGGGGGGAGGGTCTGGGGCCAACGTCCTGACTTTC	CASSVRGGGSGANVLTF
.	TRBJ1-1	TRBD1	TRBV7-2	TGTGCCAGCAGCTTAGTAGGGACAGGGGGGAGAGGGACTGAAGCTTTCTTT	CASSLVGTGGRGTEAFF
once	TRBJ2-7	.	TRBV12-3/TRBV12-4	TGTGCCAGCAGTTTAACCCCCCGACAGTTCTCCTACGAGCAGTACTTC	CASSLTPRQFSYEQYF
many	TRBJ1-4	.	TRBV29-1	TGCAGCGTTCAGTTCGGTAATGAAAAACTGTTTTTT	CSVQFGNEKLFF
few	TRBJ2-5	.	TRBV4-1	TGCGCCAGCAGCCAAGATAGTCTAGCCATCAATGAGCAGTACTTC	CASSQDSLAINEQYF
.	TRBJ1-1	.	TRBV13	TGTGCCAGGAGTGCAACGAACACTGAAGCTTTCTTT	CARSATNTEAFF
.	TRBJ2-3	.	TRBV5-1	TGCGCCAGCAGCGCGACATCTAGCACAGATACGCAGTATTTT	CASSATSSTDTQYF
few	TRBJ2-7	.	TRBV7-4	TGTGCCAGCAGCTGCCGGGCTAACAGCTCCTACGAGCAGTACTTC	CASSCRANSSYEQYF
few	TRBJ2-7	TRBD1	TRBV7-2	TGTGCCAGCAGCCGAGACAGGGCTAAGACCTACGAGCAGTACTTC	CASSRDRAKTYEQYF
.	TRBJ2-5	.	TRBV6-1	TGTGCCAGCTTAGAGGGGATTGTCAGTGAGCAGTACTTC	CASLEGIVSEQYF
.	TRBJ1-4	.	TRBV9	TGTGCCAGCAGCGTCCAGGCGGGGGATGAAAAACTGTTTTTT	CASSVQAGDEKLFF
.	TRBJ2-7	.	TRBV7-2	TGTGCCAGCAGTATAGGACAGTCCTACGAGCAGTACTTC	CASSIGQSYEQYF
few	TRBJ2-5	.	TRBV10-1	TGCGCCAGCAGTGAGTCGAAGGGGACCCAAGAGACCCAGTACTTC	CASSESKGTQETQYF
few	TRBJ2-7	.	TRBV4-3	TGCGCCAGCAGCCAAGGTGCAACAGGGAAGTACGAGCAGTACTTC	CASSQGATGKYEQYF
.	TRBJ2-1	TRBD1	TRBV2	TGTGCCAGCATCGAGGGGGCGCTTATCTACAATGAGCAGTTCTTC	CASIEGALIYNEQFF
.	TRBJ2-5	.	TRBV20-1	TGCAGTGCGGAACAGGCGGAAAAGCGGTACTTC	CSAEQAEKRYF
.	TRBJ1-5	.	TRBV7-2	TGTGCCAGCAGCTTCTCTCCGGGACCCGGGGGCGATCAGCCCCAGCATTTT	CASSFSPGPGGDQPQHF
.	TRBJ2-1	TRBD2	TRBV27	TGTGCCAGCAGTACCCAGACTAGCGGGAGAACATACAATGAGCAGTTCTTC	CASSTQTSGRTYNEQFF
.	TRBJ1-4	.	TRBV28	TGTGCCAGCAGCCTCGAACCAACTAATGAAAAACTGTTTTTT	CASSLEPTNEKLFF
.	TRBJ1-5	.	TRBV24-1	TGTGCCACCAGTGACCCCCAGGGTGGCAATCAGCCCCAGCATTTT	CATSDPQGGNQPQHF
.	TRBJ2-2	TRBD1	TRBV6-1	TGTGCCAGCAGTGAACCTGGACAGGGGGCGAACGGGGAGCTGTTTTTT	CASSEPGQGANGELFF
many	TRBJ2-7	TRBD1	TRBV6-2/TRBV6-3	TGTGCCAGCAGGAGAGCGGGACAGGGGTTCTACGAGCAGTACTTC	CASRRAGQGFYEQYF
few	TRBJ2-7	TRBD1	TRBV3-1	TGTGCCAGCAGCCAAGCATACAGTGGGACAGTACCCTACGAGCAGTACTTC	CASSQAYSGTVPYEQYF